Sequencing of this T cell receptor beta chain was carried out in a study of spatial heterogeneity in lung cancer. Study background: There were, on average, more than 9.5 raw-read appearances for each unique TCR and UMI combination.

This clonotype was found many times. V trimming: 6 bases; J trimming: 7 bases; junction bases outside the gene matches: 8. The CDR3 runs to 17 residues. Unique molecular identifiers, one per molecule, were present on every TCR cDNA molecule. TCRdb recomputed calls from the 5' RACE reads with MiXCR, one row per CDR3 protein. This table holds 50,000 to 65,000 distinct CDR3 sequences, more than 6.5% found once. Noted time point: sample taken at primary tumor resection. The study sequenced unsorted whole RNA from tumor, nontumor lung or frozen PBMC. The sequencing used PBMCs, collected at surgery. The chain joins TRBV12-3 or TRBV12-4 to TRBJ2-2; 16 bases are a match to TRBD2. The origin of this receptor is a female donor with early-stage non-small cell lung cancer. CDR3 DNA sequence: TGTGCCAGCAGCCCCGGGACTAGCGGGGGGGCCGGCGGGGAGCTGTTTTTT. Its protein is CASSPGTSGGAGGELFF.